This T cell receptor beta chain was documented in a study of OX40 agonist ivuxolimab in advanced cancers. Measured with immunoSEQ multiplex PCR; TCRdb has only the in-frame clones, and not every one. The sample contains about 82,000 clones, 80% to 95% of which appear only once. This material consisted of CD4+ or CD8+ T cells sorted from blood, taken in a trial of the OX40 agonist ivuxolimab. This sequence originates from an adult with an advanced solid tumor such as melanoma, head and neck, liver or kidney cancer.

CDR3 bases: TGTGCCAGCTCACCACCGGGACAGGACTATTCACCCCTCCACTTT. Residues: CASSPPGQDYSPLHF. J is TRBJ1-6 and V is TRBV18, with 8 positions matching TRBD1. The germline CDR1 and CDR2 sequences are KGHSH and LQKENI. The CDR3 is 15 residues long. V lost 0 bases, J lost 8 bases, and 3 bases stayed unmatched. Full variable domain (remainder filled in from reference TRBV18 and TRBJ1-6): NAGVMQNPRHLVRRRGQEARLRCSPMKGHSHVYWYRQLPEEGLKFMVYLQKENIIDESGMPKERFSAEFPKEGPSILRIQQVVRGDSAAYFCASSPPGQDYSPLHFGNGTRLTVT.